Shown below are 13 T cell receptor beta chains from a single sample sequenced in a study of T-cell reconstitution after alpha-beta-depleted transplantation in children. During its preparation, the TCRbeta library received unique molecular identifiers. TCRdb fed the PCR reads into MiXCR, producing one record per CDR3 protein. This sample has around 700,000 distinct CDR3 sequences, with roughly 14% found just once. This specimen consisted of PBMCs, obtained before TCRalphabeta/CD19-depleted stem cell transplant. The receptors were gathered from a girl aged 2-10 years with congenital amegakaryocytic thrombocytopenia, due to receive a stem cell transplant.

This clonotype came up a few times. The genes are TRBV20-1 and TRBJ1-5; D uncertain. The CDR3 sequence is 14 residues long. Germline loops: CDR1 DFQATT, CDR2 SNEGSKA (reference sequence). Trimming cost V 3 bases and J 2 bases, with 11 bases left between them. CDR3 amino acids: CSASPRVRNQPQHF. CDR3 coding DNA: TGCAGTGCTAGCCCAAGGGTTCGCAATCAGCCCCAGCATTTT.

The rearrangement links TRBV28 to TRBJ1-1; D gene unclear. V was cut by 7 bases and J by 10 bases, with 13 bases left in between. Germline V CDR1 and CDR2: MDHEN, SYDVKM. This CDR3 comprises 11 residues. The CDR3 here is CASISAGRAFF. DNA for the CDR3: TGTGCCAGCATCTCAGCTGGAAGAGCTTTCTTT.

This clonotype has a handful of counts. V is TRBV27 and J is TRBJ2-1, with 7 bases aligning to TRBD1. Germline V lookup: CDR1 MNHEY, CDR2 SMNVEV (reference sequence). The CDR3 is made up of 15 amino acids. V lost 6 bases to trimming and J lost 5 bases; unmatched junction nucleotides: 10. CDR3 bases: TGTGCCAGCAGACCCTATATTGGACAGGACAATGAGCAGTTCTTC. This codes for CASRPYIGQDNEQFF.

This clonotype was found a few times. The V and J genes are TRBV5-1 and TRBJ2-5; tentatively, D is TRBD2 (6 bases). CDR1 and CDR2 from the germline V gene are SGHRS and YFSETQ. This CDR3 is built from 16 residues. Trimming removed 1 base from V and 7 bases from J, with 20 bases in between. The CDR3: CASSLTGLAQLGTQYF. CDR3 DNA: TGCGCCAGCAGCTTGACGGGACTGGCTCAGTTGGGGACCCAGTACTTC.

This clonotype has at least ten counts. The J gene is TRBJ2-7, the V gene TRBV5-1; 7 nucleotides agree with TRBD2. Germline CDR1 reads SGHRS; CDR2 reads YFSETQ. The CDR3 covers 13 residues. J lost 5 bases, V lost 6 bases, and 8 bases had no gene match. The CDR3 here is CASKAGIGNEQYF. The CDR3 nucleotides are TGCGCCAGCAAAGCGGGAATCGGGAACGAGCAGTACTTC. Drawing the rest from reference TRBV5-1 and TRBJ2-7, the complete variable domain is KAGVTQTPRYLIKTRGQQVTLSCSPISGHRSVSWYQQTPGQGLQFLFEYFSETQRNKGNFPGRFSGRQFSNSRSEMNVSTLELGDSALYLCASKAGIGNEQYFGPGTRLTVT.

This clonotype has a handful of counts. J is TRBJ2-1 and V is TRBV6-1, with 9 bases aligning to TRBD2. The CDR3 loop spans 17 amino acids. Trimming took 4 bases from V and 0 from J; bases not matched to a gene: 7. Germline loops: CDR1 MNHNS, CDR2 SASEGT. CDR3 DNA sequence: TGTGCCAGCAGTGCGGCTAGCGGGGTACCCTCCTACAATGAGCAGTTCTTC. Translating gives CASSAASGVPSYNEQFF.

This chain uses TRBV12-3 or TRBV12-4 with TRBJ2-1, with 13 bases matching TRBD2. There are 15 residues in the CDR3. The V gene end was trimmed by 6 bases and the J gene end by 8 bases; junction bases not matched to a gene: 7. CDR3 coding DNA: TGTGCCAGCAGGCCGGGACTAGCGGGACTAGATGAGCAGTTCTTC. Translating it yields CASRPGLAGLDEQFF.

A remark on this clonotype: A read error is possible here, since a much larger clone lies one base away. The rearrangement uses TRBV5-5 and TRBJ2-2, with 10 positions matching TRBD2. The CDR3 runs to 18 residues. Per the germline V gene, CDR1 is SGHKS and CDR2 is YYEKEE (reference sequence). CDR3 region: CVSRTGLARSKNTGELFF. The CDR3 nucleotides read TGTGTCAGCAGGACGGGACTAGCGCGGAGTAAGAACACCGGGGAGCTGTTTTTT.

This clonotype was found many times. The V call is TRBV20-1, the J call TRBJ2-7; 7 bases are shared with TRBD2. This CDR3 has 16 amino acids. Germline V gene sequence: CDR1 DFQATT, CDR2 SNEGSKA (reference sequence). Germline trimming cut 0 bases from V and 3 bases from J; bases unmatched to any gene: 11. The chain's CDR3 is CSARDRASGLLYEQYF. The DNA for the CDR3 is TGCAGTGCTAGAGATCGGGCTAGCGGTTTACTCTACGAGCAGTACTTC.

The genes are TRBV5-1 and TRBJ2-3; D gene unclear. CDR3 length: 15 residues. V lost 5 bases and J 2 bases, leaving 15 bases between the germline ends. Germline CDR1 SGHRS, CDR2 YFSETQ. The CDR3 nucleotides read TGCGCCAGCAGATCAACCGGGCCTACCACAGATACGCAGTATTTT. The encoded protein is CASRSTGPTTDTQYF.

The chain combines TRBV13 with TRBJ1-2; unclear D gene. The germline V gene encodes CDR1 PRHDT and CDR2 FYEKMQ (reference sequence). There are 12 residues in the CDR3. The V end was cut by 5 bases, the J end by 8 bases, with 12 bases between. CDR3 bases: TGTGCCAGCAGCCTCCGGTTTGAAGGCTACACCTTC. Protein sequence: CASSLRFEGYTF. The complete variable domain, with remaining parts taken from reference TRBV13 and TRBJ1-2, reads AAGVIQSPRHLIKEKRETATLKCYPIPRHDTVYWYQQGPGQDPQFLISFYEKMQSDKGSIPDRFSAQQFSDYHSELNMSSLELGDSALYFCASSLRFEGYTFGSGTRLTVV.

There are many counts of this clonotype. The chain uses TRBV20-1 and TRBJ2-3; D perhaps matches TRBD2 (6 bases). This CDR3 is built from 15 residues. V lost 3 bases and J 4 bases, leaving 17 bases between the germline ends. Germline lookup yields CDR1 DFQATT and CDR2 SNEGSKA (reference sequence). The CDR3 sequence is CSASPVLSGPDTQYF. The CDR3 region has the DNA TGCAGTGCTAGTCCCGTTCTCAGCGGGCCAGATACGCAGTATTTT.

This clonotype was recorded at least ten times. This sequence joins TRBV7-9 and TRBJ1-1; 7 nucleotides line up with TRBD1. V shed 5 bases, J shed 7 bases, and the junction held 16 bases outside the gene matches. CDR1 is SEHNR and CDR2 is FQNEAQ in the germline V gene (reference sequence). The CDR3 extends over 16 amino acids. This CDR3 reads CASSIHRGPDRVEAFF. CDR3 nucleotides: TGTGCCAGCAGCATCCACAGGGGTCCGGATAGGGTTGAAGCTTTCTTT.